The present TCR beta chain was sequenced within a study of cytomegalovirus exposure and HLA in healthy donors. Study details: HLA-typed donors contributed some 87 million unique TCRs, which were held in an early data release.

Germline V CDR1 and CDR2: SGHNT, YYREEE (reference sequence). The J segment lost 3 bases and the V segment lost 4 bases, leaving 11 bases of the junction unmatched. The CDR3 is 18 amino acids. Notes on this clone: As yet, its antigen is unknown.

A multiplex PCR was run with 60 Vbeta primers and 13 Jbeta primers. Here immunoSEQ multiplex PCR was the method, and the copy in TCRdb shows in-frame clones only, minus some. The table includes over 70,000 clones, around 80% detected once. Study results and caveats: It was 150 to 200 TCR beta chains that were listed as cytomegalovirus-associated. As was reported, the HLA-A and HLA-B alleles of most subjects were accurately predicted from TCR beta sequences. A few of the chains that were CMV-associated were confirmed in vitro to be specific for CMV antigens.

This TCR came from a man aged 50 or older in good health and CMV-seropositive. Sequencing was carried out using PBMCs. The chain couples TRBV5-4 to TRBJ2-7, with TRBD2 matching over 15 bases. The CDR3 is CASSGGTSGRSPLYEQYF. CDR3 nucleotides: TGTGCCAGCAGCGGGGGGACTAGCGGGAGGTCACCACTCTACGAGCAGTACTTC.